Below are 8 T cell receptor beta chains sequenced from a single sample in a study of blood T cell repertoires in COVID-19. Assay: immunoSEQ multiplex PCR; the TCRdb copy retains only in-frame clones and omits some. The repertoire includes fewer than 350,000 clones, 88% of them detected once, and around 2% sits in the top ten. Sequencing input: PBMCs or T cells enriched from blood (not recorded which). The receptor set was obtained from a woman aged 55-70 years in a cohort exposed to, infected with or recovered from COVID-19 (not recorded which).

The chain recombines TRBV7-9 with TRBJ2-7; TRBD1 matches 7 bases. The CDR3 is made up of 15 amino acids. Per germline, CDR1 SEHNR and CDR2 FQNEAQ (reference sequence). V was pared by 2 bases and J by 4 bases, with 8 bases of the junction left unmatched. The CDR3 loop is CASSLPGTAVYEQYF. In DNA form, the CDR3 reads TGTGCCAGCAGCTTACCTGGGACAGCCGTATACGAGCAGTACTTC.

In its sample, this clone was seen once. The V and J genes are TRBV23-1 and TRBJ2-5, with TRBD1 matching over 8 bases. TRBV23-1 is noted as an ORF with a role that remains uncertain. The CDR3 is made up of 15 amino acids. Unmatched junction bases numbered 5, after V lost 0 bases and J lost 5 bases. The CDR3 spells CASSQSKQGDETQYF. The CDR3 DNA reads TGCGCCAGCAGTCAATCTAAACAGGGGGATGAGACCCAGTACTTC.

V gene TRBV7-8 combines with J gene TRBJ2-1; 7 nucleotides agree with TRBD2. J was trimmed by 7 bases and V by 5 bases; bases with no gene match: 17. The CDR3 is made up of 17 amino acids. Germline CDR1 SGHVS, CDR2 FQNEAQ. The CDR3 nucleotides are TGTGCCAGCAGCACTAGAATTGGGGGAGGGCCAAAAAATGAGCAGTTCTTC. Translation gives CASSTRIGGGPKNEQFF.

The chain recombines TRBV19 with TRBJ1-5; D gene uncertain. Per the germline V gene, CDR1 is LNHDA and CDR2 is SQIVND (reference sequence). This CDR3 spans 14 amino acids. Trimming cost V 8 bases and J 6 bases, with 17 bases left between them. CDR3 sequence reads: CASQATFSGQPQHF. Written as DNA, the CDR3 is TGTGCCAGTCAGGCAACTTTTAGCGGTCAGCCCCAGCATTTT.

The J gene is TRBJ2-6, the V gene TRBV30; 8 bases map to TRBD1. CDR3 length: 17 amino acids. The J segment lost 2 bases and the V segment lost 3 bases, leaving 9 bases of the junction unmatched. The V gene's germline CDR1 is GTSNPN and CDR2 SVGIG (reference sequence). The CDR3 region is CAWRARGQGAGANVLTF. CDR3 in DNA: TGTGCCTGGAGGGCCAGGGGGCAAGGTGCTGGGGCCAACGTCCTGACTTTC.

CDR3 DNA: TGTGCCAGCAGTTACACACGGACAGGGGGACGTGAAAAACTGTTTTTT. It is translated as CASSYTRTGGREKLFF. The J gene is TRBJ1-4, the V gene TRBV6-5, with TRBD1 matching over 10 bases. There are 16 residues in the CDR3. Unmatched junction bases numbered 7, after V lost 2 bases and J lost 7 bases. Germline CDR1 and CDR2: MNHEY and SVGAGI.

The chain has TRBV29-1 and TRBJ1-5; a possible D gene is TRBD1 (6 bases). V gave up 7 bases and J gave up 3 bases, with 13 bases separating them. There are 13 residues in the CDR3. Germline CDR1 and CDR2: SQVTM and ANQGSEA. The CDR3, as DNA: TGCAGCGCCCCGGGACATATCAATCAGCCCCAGCATTTT. This sequence encodes CSAPGHINQPQHF.

The rearrangement joins TRBV28 to TRBJ1-5; 8 bases line up with TRBD1. Germline V lookup: CDR1 MDHEN, CDR2 SYDVKM. CDR3 length: 14 amino acids. Unmatched junction bases numbered 9, after V lost 8 bases and J lost 6 bases. The CDR3 spells CASQTGVSFQPQHF. CDR3 bases: TGTGCCAGCCAGACAGGGGTCTCCTTTCAGCCCCAGCATTTT.